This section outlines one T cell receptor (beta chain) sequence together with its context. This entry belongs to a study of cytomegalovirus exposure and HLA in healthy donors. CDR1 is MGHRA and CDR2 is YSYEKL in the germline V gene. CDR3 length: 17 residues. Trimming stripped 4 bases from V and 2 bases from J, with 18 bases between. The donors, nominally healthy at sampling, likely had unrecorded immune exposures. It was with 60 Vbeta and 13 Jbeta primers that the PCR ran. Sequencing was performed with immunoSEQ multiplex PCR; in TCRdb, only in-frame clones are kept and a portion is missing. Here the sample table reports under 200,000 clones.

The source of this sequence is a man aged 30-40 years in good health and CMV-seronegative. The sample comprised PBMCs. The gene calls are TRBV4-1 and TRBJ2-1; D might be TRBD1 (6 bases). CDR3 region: CASSPALQGPPYNEQFF. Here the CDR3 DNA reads TGCGCCAGCAGCCCCGCACTGCAGGGGCCGCCCTACAATGAGCAGTTCTTC.